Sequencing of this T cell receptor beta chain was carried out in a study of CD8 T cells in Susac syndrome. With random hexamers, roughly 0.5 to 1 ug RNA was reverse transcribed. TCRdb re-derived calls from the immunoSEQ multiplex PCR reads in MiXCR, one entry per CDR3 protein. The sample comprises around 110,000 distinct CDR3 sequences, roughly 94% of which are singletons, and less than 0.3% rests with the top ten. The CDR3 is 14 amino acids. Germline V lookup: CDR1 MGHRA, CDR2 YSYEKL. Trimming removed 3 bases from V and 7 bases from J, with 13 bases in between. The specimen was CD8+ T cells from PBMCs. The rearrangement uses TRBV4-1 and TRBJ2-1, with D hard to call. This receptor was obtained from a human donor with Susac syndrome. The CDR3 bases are TGCGCCAGCAGCCACGGTGTTTCGCAGAATGAGCAGTTCTTC. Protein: CASSHGVSQNEQFF.